This T cell receptor (beta chain) was documented in a study of blood T cell repertoires in COVID-19. The data were produced by immunoSEQ multiplex PCR, yet TCRdb's version contains in-frame clones alone and is incomplete. The sample comprises around 57,000 clones, about 87% of which are singletons, and more than 6.5% rests with the top ten. The CDR3 extends over 13 amino acids. V was clipped by 8 bases and J by 7 bases, with 18 bases between them. Germline V gives CDR1 MNHEY, CDR2 SVGAGI. The chain joins TRBV6-5 to TRBJ2-7; tentatively, D is TRBD1 (5 bases). Sequences were obtained from peripheral blood. The sequence came from a human donor with active COVID-19. The donor label of this sample is uncertain. The CDR3 region has the DNA TGTGCCAGCCTCAACAGGACACCCGGGGAGCAGTACTTC. Protein sequence: CASLNRTPGEQYF.